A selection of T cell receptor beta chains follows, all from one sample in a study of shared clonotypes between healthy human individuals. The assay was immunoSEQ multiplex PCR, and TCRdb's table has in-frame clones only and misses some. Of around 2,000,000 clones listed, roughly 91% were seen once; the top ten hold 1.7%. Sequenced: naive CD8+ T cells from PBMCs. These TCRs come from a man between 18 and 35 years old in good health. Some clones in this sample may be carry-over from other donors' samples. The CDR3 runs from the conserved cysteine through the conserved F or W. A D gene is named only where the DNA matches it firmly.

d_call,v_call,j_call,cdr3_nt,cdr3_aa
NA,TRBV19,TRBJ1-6,TGTGCCAGTAGTACAAGACAGTATAATTCACCCCTCCACTTT,CASSTRQYNSPLHF
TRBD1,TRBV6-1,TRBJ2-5,TGTGCCAGCAGTAGGGACAGGGGTTTCCAAGAGACCCAGTACTTC,CASSRDRGFQETQYF
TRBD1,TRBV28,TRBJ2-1,TGTGCCAGCCGGTCCCTCGGCACAGGGGTCTACAATGAGCAGTTCTTC,CASRSLGTGVYNEQFF
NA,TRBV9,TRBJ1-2,TGTGCCAGCAGCCCGGGGACGAACGGCTACACCTTC,CASSPGTNGYTF
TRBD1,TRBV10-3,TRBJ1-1,TGTGCCATCAGTGAGTCTAAGGGGGACAGGTATAACACTGAAGCTTTCTTT,CAISESKGDRYNTEAFF
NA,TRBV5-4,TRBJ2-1,TGTGCCAGCAGCCCCGGCAATGAGCAGTTCTTC,CASSPGNEQFF
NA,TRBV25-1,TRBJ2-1,TGTGCCAGCAGACCCCGAACCGTCAGGAAGCAGTTCTTC,CASRPRTVRKQFF
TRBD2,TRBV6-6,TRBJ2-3,TGTGCCAGCAGTATCCGGGGACTAGCGGGAACAGATACGCAGTATTTT,CASSIRGLAGTDTQYF
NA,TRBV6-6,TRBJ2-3,TGTGCCAGCAGTGGGGAAACGGATACGCAGTATTTT,CASSGETDTQYF
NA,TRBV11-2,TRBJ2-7,TGTGCCAGCAGCTTACCAGGGGCCACCTACGAGCAGTACTTC,CASSLPGATYEQYF
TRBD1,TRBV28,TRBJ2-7,TGTGCCAGCGGACGGACAGGGGACACCTACGAGCAGTACTTC,CASGRTGDTYEQYF
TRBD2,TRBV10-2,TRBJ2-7,TGCGCCAGCAGTGCCGGGACTAGCGGATACGAGCAGTACTTC,CASSAGTSGYEQYF
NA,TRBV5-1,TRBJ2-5,TGCGCCAGCAGGGAAGGGCTCCCGTATGGCGGGGAGACCCAGTACTTC,CASREGLPYGGETQYF
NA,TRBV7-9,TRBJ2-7,TGTGCCAGCAGAGAGACAGGATCCTACGAGCAGTACTTC,CASRETGSYEQYF
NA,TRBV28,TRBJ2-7,TGTGCCAGCAGTTTTCCCGATCCCCCACTCGAGCAGTACTTC,CASSFPDPPLEQYF